A single sample is the source of the 9 T cell receptor beta chains below, sequenced in a study of cytomegalovirus exposure and HLA in healthy donors. Primers included in the PCR were 60 Vbeta and 13 Jbeta primers. The protocol was immunoSEQ multiplex PCR, while the TCRdb copy is restricted to in-frame clones and leaves out a portion. Its listing shows some 110,000 clones. Sequences were obtained from PBMCs. The receptors derive from a man aged 40-49 years in good health and CMV-seropositive.

The chain couples TRBV10-3 to TRBJ2-7, with D possibly being TRBD1 (6 bases). Germline assignment: CDR1 ENHRY and CDR2 SYGVKD. The CDR3 is 14 amino acids. V gave up 10 bases and J gave up 2 bases, with 18 bases separating them. The CDR3 sequence: CATRGSGHTYEQYF. CDR3 in DNA: TGTGCCACCAGGGGCTCCGGACATACCTACGAGCAGTACTTC.

The genes are TRBV4-2 and TRBJ2-7, with 8 positions matching TRBD1. V gave up 6 bases and J gave up 6 bases; unmatched junction bases: 10. This CDR3 contains 14 residues. Germline assignment: CDR1 LGHNA and CDR2 YNFKEQ. As DNA, the CDR3 is TGTGCCAGCAGTGAGGCAGGGGGCGTGGGCGAGCAGTACTTC. This gives the protein CASSEAGGVGEQYF.

V gene TRBV27 combines with J gene TRBJ1-2, with D maybe TRBD1 (5 bases). The length of the CDR3 is 13 residues. V lost 2 bases and J lost 7, with 11 bases in between. Germline CDR1 and CDR2: MNHEY and SMNVEV (reference sequence). The CDR3: CASSLTGPGGYTF. The CDR3 bases are TGTGCCAGCAGTTTAACAGGTCCCGGTGGCTACACCTTC.

The J gene is TRBJ1-2, the V gene TRBV18; 7 positions match TRBD1. CDR1 is KGHSH and CDR2 is LQKENI in the germline V gene. J gave up 2 bases and V 4 bases, and 1 base lay outside the gene matches. The CDR3 consists of 13 residues. The CDR3 region is CASSLGQNYGYTF. The CDR3 DNA reads TGTGCCAGCTCACTGGGACAGAACTATGGCTACACCTTC. Full variable domain (outside the CDR3, taken from reference TRBV18 and TRBJ1-2): NAGVMQNPRHLVRRRGQEARLRCSPMKGHSHVYWYRQLPEEGLKFMVYLQKENIIDESGMPKERFSAEFPKEGPSILRIQQVVRGDSAAYFCASSLGQNYGYTFGSGTRLTVV.

The V call is TRBV19, the J call TRBJ2-1; D is unresolved. V was trimmed by 2 bases and J by 0 bases, leaving 11 bases between them. The CDR3 is 16 residues long. Germline V gene lookup returns CDR1 LNHDA and CDR2 SQIVND (reference sequence). The CDR3 spells CASSIRRIPSYNEQFF. The CDR3 coding sequence is TGTGCCAGTAGTATAAGGCGGATCCCCTCCTACAATGAGCAGTTCTTC.

This chain connects TRBV2 to TRBJ2-3; D remains ambiguous. V lost 6 bases to trimming and J lost 6 bases, with 4 bases between them. The CDR3 spans 10 residues. From germline, CDR1 is SNHLY and CDR2 FYNNEI. DNA for the CDR3: TGTGCCAGCAGGGGCGATACGCAGTATTTT. This sequence encodes CASRGDTQYF.

V gene TRBV27 combines with J gene TRBJ2-1; 13 bases align to TRBD2. Unmatched junction bases numbered 4, after V lost 6 bases and J lost 5 bases. Germline CDR1 is MNHEY and CDR2 is SMNVEV (reference sequence). The CDR3 runs to 15 residues. CDR3 amino acids: CASSPGTSGDNEQFF. The CDR3 nucleotides read TGTGCCAGCAGCCCCGGGACTAGCGGGGACAATGAGCAGTTCTTC.

The chain couples TRBV4-1 to TRBJ2-1; D gene unclear. V was trimmed by 5 bases and J by 10 bases, leaving 24 bases between them. The germline CDR1 and CDR2 sequences are MGHRA and YSYEKL. The CDR3 runs 16 residues. CDR3 coding DNA: TGCGCCAGCAGCTACTGGTTAGGCGGAGTCGGAGCGGAGCAGTTCTTC. It yields the protein CASSYWLGGVGAEQFF.

The chain recombines TRBV28 with TRBJ1-5; D might be TRBD1 (5 bases). The length of the CDR3 is 16 residues. V dropped 8 bases and J dropped 0 bases, with 17 bases sitting between them. Germline CDR1 and CDR2: MDHEN and SYDVKM. CDR3 residues: CASYSVGQGSNQPQHF. For the CDR3, the DNA is TGTGCCAGCTACTCGGTGGGCCAGGGTAGCAATCAGCCCCAGCATTTT.